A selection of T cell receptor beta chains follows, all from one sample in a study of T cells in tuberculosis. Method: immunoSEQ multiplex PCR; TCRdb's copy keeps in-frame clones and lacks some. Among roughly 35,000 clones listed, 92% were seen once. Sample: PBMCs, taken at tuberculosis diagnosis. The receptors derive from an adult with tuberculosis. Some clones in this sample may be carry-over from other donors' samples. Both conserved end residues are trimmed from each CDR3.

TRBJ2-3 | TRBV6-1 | ASSEAQRRASTDTQY
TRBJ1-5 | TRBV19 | ASSISRDLNQPQH
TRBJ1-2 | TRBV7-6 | ASSQRGSEFFSNYGYT
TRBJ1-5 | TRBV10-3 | AITSGRGQGAHQPQH
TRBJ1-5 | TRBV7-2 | ASSLSSGGGNQPQH
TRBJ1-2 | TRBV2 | ASSERQGNGYT
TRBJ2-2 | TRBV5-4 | ASSLPTGGAAGELF
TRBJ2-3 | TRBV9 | ASSLSGASGDVTDTQY
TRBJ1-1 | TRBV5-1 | ASSPGESTEAF
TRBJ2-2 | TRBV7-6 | ASSLFGGANTGELF
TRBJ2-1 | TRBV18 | ASSPPGQNYNEQF
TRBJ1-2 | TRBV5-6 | ASSRQQGARGYT
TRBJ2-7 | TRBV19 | ASSSNRDLTYEQY
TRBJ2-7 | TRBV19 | ASSMRRVGTLYEQY
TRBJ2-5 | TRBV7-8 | ASSLQVRETQY
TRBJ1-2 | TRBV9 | ASSAQTGSHYGYT
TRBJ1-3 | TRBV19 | ASSRKTGTGGAGNTIY
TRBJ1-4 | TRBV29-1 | SVSLNEKLF
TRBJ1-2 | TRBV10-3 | AISLGTGNYGYT
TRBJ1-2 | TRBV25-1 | ATIGGWGYT
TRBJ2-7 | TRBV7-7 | ASSPNPSSYEQY
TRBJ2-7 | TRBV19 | ASKRGGPYYEQY
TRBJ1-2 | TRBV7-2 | ASSFDLRGYT
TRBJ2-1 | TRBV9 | ASRASGGNYNEQF
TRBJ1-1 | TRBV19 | ASSTGSNTEAF
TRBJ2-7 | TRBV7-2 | ASSFGLDLMY
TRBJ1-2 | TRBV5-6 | ASSPGTAVNYGYT
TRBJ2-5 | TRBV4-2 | ASSQVDTQETQY
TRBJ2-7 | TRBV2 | ASTRDRGREQY
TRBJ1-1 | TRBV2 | ASNRGGTEAF